The rows below give T cell receptor beta chains drawn from one sample of a study of T cells in narcolepsy. Here immunoSEQ multiplex PCR was the method, and the copy in TCRdb shows in-frame clones only, minus some. The data show 30,000 to 35,000 clones, with roughly four fifths seen just once and about 2.8% held by the top ten. Sequencing was done on a sample of CD45RA- memory CD4+ T cells from PBMCs. These TCRs come from a human donor with narcolepsy. Each CDR3 is given with its conserved first and last residue. D genes are given only for firm matches. Size is stated for part of the rows, as once, few or many counts, or as a class when the clone is expanded.

>NA|TRBJ1-3|TRBV29-1|NA
TGCAGCGCCAAAGGGGACCCCGGCTCTGGAAACACCATATATTTT
CSAKGDPGSGNTIYF
>NA|TRBJ1-2|TRBV6-1|TRBD1
TGTGCCAGCAGTCTCATGGGACAGTGGGACTGGGGCTACACCTTC
CASSLMGQWDWGYTF
>NA|TRBJ2-2|TRBV5-1|NA
TGCGCCAGCAGATACTCGGTGGCGGCATCAAACACCGGGGAGCTGTTTTTT
CASRYSVAASNTGELFF
>NA|TRBJ2-2|TRBV10-3|TRBD2
TGTGCCATCAGTGGGCTAGCGGGGGGGACCGGGGAGCTGTTTTTT
CAISGLAGGTGELFF
>NA|TRBJ1-2|TRBV19|TRBD1
TGTGCCAGTTTCGCAGGGGGCGGCGGCTACACCTTC
CASFAGGGGYTF
>NA|TRBJ2-3|TRBV7-8|TRBD2
TGTGCCAGCAGCTTGAGGGTCACTAGCGGTATAAGCACAGATACGCAGTATTTT
CASSLRVTSGISTDTQYF
>NA|TRBJ1-2|TRBV11-2|NA
TGTGCCAGCAGCCCCGGACAGAGCTATGGCTACACCTTC
CASSPGQSYGYTF
>NA|TRBJ1-1|TRBV6-1|NA
TGTGCCAGCAGCCTCAGGGGTGGGGACACTGAAGCTTTCTTT
CASSLRGGDTEAFF
>NA|TRBJ1-4|TRBV6-1|NA
TGTGCCAGCAGTGAAGGGACTGAAAAACTGTTTTTT
CASSEGTEKLFF
>NA|TRBJ2-5|TRBV13|TRBD1
TGTGCCAGCAGCTTAGTAATGGGACAGGGGGCCGAGACCCAGTACTTC
CASSLVMGQGAETQYF
>NA|TRBJ2-7|TRBV28|NA
TGTGCCAGCAGAATACAGGGTTCCTACGAGCAGTACTTC
CASRIQGSYEQYF
>NA|TRBJ2-7|TRBV4-2|NA
TGTGCCAGCAGCCAAGTTCAAGGGACCTACGAGCAGTACTTC
CASSQVQGTYEQYF
>NA|TRBJ2-3|TRBV5-5|TRBD1
TGTGCCAGCAGCTACACCGGGGGACAGGGTGGATCGACGCAGTATTTT
CASSYTGGQGGSTQYF
>NA|TRBJ2-2|TRBV7-9|NA
TGTGCCAGCAGCTTAGAAGGCTACACCGGGGAGCTGTTTTTT
CASSLEGYTGELFF
>NA|TRBJ1-6|TRBV7-2|NA
TGTGCCAGCAGCCTCGCCGGGCCTCCCAATTCACCCCTCCACTTT
CASSLAGPPNSPLHF
>NA|TRBJ2-2|TRBV19|TRBD2
TGTGCCAGTAGTAGCCTAGCGGGGGTAGGGGAGCTGTTTTTT
CASSSLAGVGELFF
>NA|TRBJ2-3|TRBV6-6|TRBD2
TGTGCCAGCAGTTTTCCTAGCGGGGGAGTGGGAGATACGCAGTATTTT
CASSFPSGGVGDTQYF
>NA|TRBJ1-6|TRBV19|NA
TGTGCCAGTAGTATTAGGTCGCAAACTTATAATTCACCCCTCCACTTT
CASSIRSQTYNSPLHF
>NA|TRBJ2-1|TRBV9|TRBD2
TGTGCCAGCAGCGTGGCCCCTAGCGGGGTGTACAATGAGCAGTTCTTC
CASSVAPSGVYNEQFF
>NA|TRBJ2-6|TRBV7-3|TRBD1
TGTGCCAGCAGCTCCCAAGGCAGGGGGTCTGGGGCCAACGTCCTGACTTTC
CASSSQGRGSGANVLTF
>NA|TRBJ2-5|TRBV9|NA
TGTGCCAGCAGCGTCTCGGGGAGCAGCCAAGAGACCCAGTACTTC
CASSVSGSSQETQYF
>few|TRBJ1-1|TRBV19|TRBD1
TGTGCCAGTAGTAAAACAGGGGATCCGAACACTGAAGCTTTCTTT
CASSKTGDPNTEAFF
>NA|TRBJ2-7|TRBV10-2|NA
TGCGCCAGCACCCACCCGAGCGGGACAGGCTACGAGCAGTACTTC
CASTHPSGTGYEQYF
>NA|TRBJ1-1|TRBV18|NA
TGTGCCAGCTCACCAAGGCCGAGGGATGACACTGAAGCTTTCTTT
CASSPRPRDDTEAFF
>NA|TRBJ1-1|TRBV19|NA
TGTGCCAGTAGTATTGGACGGGAGAACACTGAAGCTTTCTTT
CASSIGRENTEAFF
>NA|TRBJ2-7|TRBV4-1|TRBD1
TGCGCCAGCAGCCAAGTTCTTGGGACAGGGGGCTCCTACGAGCAGTACTTC
CASSQVLGTGGSYEQYF
>NA|TRBJ1-5|TRBV2|NA
TGTGCCAGCAGTCCGACAGGCAATCAGCCCCAGCATTTT
CASSPTGNQPQHF
>NA|TRBJ1-2|TRBV19|TRBD1
TGTGCCAGTAGTGCGGGACAGGAGGCGGGCGGCTACACCTTC
CASSAGQEAGGYTF
>NA|TRBJ2-5|TRBV13|NA
TGTGCCAGCAGCTTAGCGACCTCCGAGCCCGAGACCCAGTACTTC
CASSLATSEPETQYF
>NA|TRBJ2-3|TRBV18|TRBD2
TGTGCCAGCTCATCACGGGGGGGCTTGTCAGATACGCAGTATTTT
CASSSRGGLSDTQYF
>NA|TRBJ1-6|TRBV6-5|TRBD1
TGTGCCAGCAGTCTCCGACAGGGAAAGGATTCACCCCTCCACTTT
CASSLRQGKDSPLHF
>NA|TRBJ2-7|TRBV30|NA
TGTGCCTGCTCAGGTTACTCATCCTACGAGCAGTACTTC
CACSGYSSYEQYF
>NA|TRBJ1-2|TRBV5-5|NA
TGTGCCAGCAGCGCAGACTATCCAAACTATGGCTACACCTTC
CASSADYPNYGYTF
>NA|TRBJ2-7|TRBV6-1|TRBD2
TGTGCCAGCAGTGAAACTTTCCTAGCGGGGAACGAGCAGTACTTC
CASSETFLAGNEQYF
>few|TRBJ1-1|TRBV19|NA
TGTGCCAGTAGTAGAGCCGGGGTGGGTACTGAAGCTTTCTTT
CASSRAGVGTEAFF
>NA|TRBJ1-4|TRBV4-2|NA
TGTGCCAGCAGCCAAGATGAGGGACGGGCAACTAATGAAAAACTGTTTTTT
CASSQDEGRATNEKLFF
>few|TRBJ2-2|TRBV6-5|TRBD1
TGTGCCAGCAAAGCTAGGACAGGGTCCGGGGAGCTGTTTTTT
CASKARTGSGELFF
>NA|TRBJ2-7|TRBV6-1|NA
TGTGCCAGCAGTGAAGCGTCAGGCGGGCAGTACTTC
CASSEASGGQYF
>NA|TRBJ1-4|TRBV27|NA
TGTGCCAGCAGTTTCGGTCAGGGTAATGAAAAACTGTTTTTT
CASSFGQGNEKLFF
>once|TRBJ2-1|TRBV27|TRBD2
TGTGCCAGCATAAGTACGGGGAGGCTAGCGGGGGTGAAAACCTACAATGAGCAGTTCTTC
CASISTGRLAGVKTYNEQFF
>NA|TRBJ2-7|TRBV7-3|TRBD2
TGTGCCAGCGCCTCCAGGAGACTAGCAGCATACGAGCAGTACTTC
CASASRRLAAYEQYF